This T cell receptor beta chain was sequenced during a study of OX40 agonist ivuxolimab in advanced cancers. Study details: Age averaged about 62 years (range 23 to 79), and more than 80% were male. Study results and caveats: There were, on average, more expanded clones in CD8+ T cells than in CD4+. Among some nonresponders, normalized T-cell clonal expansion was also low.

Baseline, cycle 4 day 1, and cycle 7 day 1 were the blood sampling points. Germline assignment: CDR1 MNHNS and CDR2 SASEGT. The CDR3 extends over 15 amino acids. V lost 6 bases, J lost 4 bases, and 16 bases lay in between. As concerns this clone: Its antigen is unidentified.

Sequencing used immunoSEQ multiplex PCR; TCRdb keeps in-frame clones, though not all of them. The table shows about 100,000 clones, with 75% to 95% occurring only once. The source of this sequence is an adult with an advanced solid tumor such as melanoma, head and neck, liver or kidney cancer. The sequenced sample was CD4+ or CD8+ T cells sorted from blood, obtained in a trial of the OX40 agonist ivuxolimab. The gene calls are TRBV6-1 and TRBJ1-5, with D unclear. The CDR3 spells CASSPLLPGNQPQHF. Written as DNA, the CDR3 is TGTGCCAGCAGCCCCCTCCTTCCAGGTAATCAGCCCCAGCATTTT.